Included here is one TCR beta chain sequence, with context. Generated by immunoSEQ multiplex PCR, the TCRdb table keeps only in-frame clones and is missing some. The sample shows 55,000 to 80,000 clones, approximately 78% of them seen only once. The source of the sample is a study of blood T cell repertoires in COVID-19. Across the study: Researchers got acute and convalescent COVID-19 samples from the United States, Italy and Spain. T cells, B-cell-depleted T cells, or PBMCs supplied cDNA or gDNA.

This CDR3 is 15 amino acids long. V trimming: 10 bases; J trimming: 6 bases; junction bases outside the gene matches: 13. Germline CDR1 is SEHNR and CDR2 is FQNEAQ (reference sequence). Sequencing was done on a sample of peripheral blood. This TCR derives from a man aged 60-69 years with COVID-19, enrolled during active disease. The chain is built from TRBV7-9 and TRBJ2-1; 9 positions agree with TRBD2. This CDR3 is CATFSGSGPGNEQFF. The CDR3 DNA is TGTGCCACCTTTAGCGGGAGTGGCCCAGGCAATGAGCAGTTCTTC.